This is a list of T cell receptor beta chains from one sample in a study of T-cell memory formation after mild COVID-19. TCRdb itself ran the 5' RACE reads through MiXCR, one entry per CDR3 protein. The table records roughly 280,000 distinct CDR3 sequences, 15% to 20% of them present only once. The sequencing sample was made of PBMCs or a T cell subset sorted from them (not recorded which). These receptors were obtained from a man aged 18 to 29 who had mild COVID-19 (a few samples of this study predate the infection). Cell type and time point are not known. Both conserved end residues are part of each CDR3.

j_call v_call cdr3_aa
TRBJ1-1 TRBV7-2 CASSLVGGQMLEAFF
TRBJ1-5 TRBV12-3/TRBV12-4 CASRRTGIEPQHF
TRBJ2-2 TRBV15 CATSLDMTGELFF
TRBJ2-5 TRBV12-3/TRBV12-4 CASSFALAEETQYF
TRBJ1-6 TRBV11-2 CASSLDQGYSPLHF
TRBJ2-5 TRBV11-2 CASRPGQGASLSGETQYF
TRBJ1-6 TRBV7-8 CASSFRQGFNSPLHF
TRBJ2-5 TRBV12-3/TRBV12-4 CASSFGAAETQYF
TRBJ2-1 TRBV11-2 CASSRELAGSNEQFF
TRBJ2-3 TRBV12-3/TRBV12-4 CASSSTGTGGGDTQYF
TRBJ1-1 TRBV4-1 CASSQTGVRDGAFF
TRBJ1-1 TRBV12-3/TRBV12-4 CASSWQGGVTEAFF
TRBJ2-1 TRBV5-1 CASSLASGDNEQFF
TRBJ1-1 TRBV12-3/TRBV12-4 CASSSAEAFF